Described below is a single TCR beta chain sequence and its context. Its antigen remains unidentified. The repertoire was sequenced with immunoSEQ multiplex PCR; TCRdb's copy has only in-frame clones and lacks some. In the table there are 35,000 to 40,000 clones, around nine tenths of which are singletons. The data are from a study of T cells in localized non-small cell lung cancer. Study-wide points: When the top 100 tumor clones were examined, a median around 50 of them also appeared in the adjacent lung, which was paired and uninvolved. Uninvolved adjacent lung had more T cell clonality than any other tissue, topping tumor. Sequence data derive from only one tumor region, so heterogeneity remains possible.

This TCR derives from an older female donor with stage I lung adenocarcinoma. Sequencing was performed on peripheral blood, taken before any cancer treatment.

The chain's CDR3 is CASSLTSGTGISGYTF. The CDR3 bases are TGCGCCAGCAGCCTCACCTCCGGGACAGGGATCTCTGGCTACACCTTC. The chain combines TRBV5-1 with TRBJ1-2; TRBD1 aligns across 9 bases. The CDR3 covers 16 residues. Per germline, CDR1 SGHRS and CDR2 YFSETQ. The junction had 14 bases not matched to a gene; V was cut back by 4 bases and J by 7 bases.